This T cell receptor beta chain was captured by sequencing in a study of CD8 T cells in Susac syndrome. Overall study: Patients with Susac syndrome were therapy-naive, on corticosteroids, or on intravenous immunoglobulin alone at the time that blood was drawn.

FACS was used to enrich TEMRA cells, whereas the CD8+ and CD4+ T cells were obtained by negative isolation. RNA, at about 0.45 to 1 ug, was reverse transcribed with random hexamers. MiXCR, applied by TCRdb to the immunoSEQ multiplex PCR reads, yields one record per CDR3 protein. The sample has about 120,000 distinct CDR3 sequences, over 90% seen once. The CDR3 runs to 13 residues. V shed 8 bases and J shed 0 bases, with 10 bases lying between them. Germline V CDR1 and CDR2: SNHLY, FYNNEI. This TCR derives from a human donor with Susac syndrome. The V call is TRBV2, the J call TRBJ2-5, with D perhaps matching TRBD2 (5 bases). The sequenced sample was CD4+ T cells from PBMCs. CDR3 protein: CASGGEYQETQYF. DNA for the CDR3: TGTGCCAGCGGTGGGGAGTACCAAGAGACCCAGTACTTC.